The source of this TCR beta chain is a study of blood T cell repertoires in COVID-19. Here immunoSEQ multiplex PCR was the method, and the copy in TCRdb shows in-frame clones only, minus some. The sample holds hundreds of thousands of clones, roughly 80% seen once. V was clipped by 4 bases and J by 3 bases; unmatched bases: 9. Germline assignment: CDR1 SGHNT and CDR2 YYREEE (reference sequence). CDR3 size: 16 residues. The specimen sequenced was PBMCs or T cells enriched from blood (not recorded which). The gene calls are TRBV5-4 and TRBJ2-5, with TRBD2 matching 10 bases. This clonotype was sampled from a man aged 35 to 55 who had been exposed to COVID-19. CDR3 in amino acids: CASSPPRLAGEETQYF. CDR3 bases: TGTGCCAGCAGCCCCCCTCGACTAGCGGGTGAAGAGACCCAGTACTTC.